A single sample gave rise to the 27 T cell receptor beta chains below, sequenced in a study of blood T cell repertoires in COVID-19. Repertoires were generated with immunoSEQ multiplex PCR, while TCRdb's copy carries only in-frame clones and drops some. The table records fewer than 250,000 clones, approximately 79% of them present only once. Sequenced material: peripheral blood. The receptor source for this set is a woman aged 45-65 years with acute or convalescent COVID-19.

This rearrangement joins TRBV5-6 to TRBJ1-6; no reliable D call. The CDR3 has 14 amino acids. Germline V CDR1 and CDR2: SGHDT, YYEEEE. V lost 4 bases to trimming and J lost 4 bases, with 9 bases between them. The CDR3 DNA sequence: TGTGCCAGCAGCCTAGGAGGGTATAATTCACCCCTCCACTTT. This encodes CASSLGGYNSPLHF.

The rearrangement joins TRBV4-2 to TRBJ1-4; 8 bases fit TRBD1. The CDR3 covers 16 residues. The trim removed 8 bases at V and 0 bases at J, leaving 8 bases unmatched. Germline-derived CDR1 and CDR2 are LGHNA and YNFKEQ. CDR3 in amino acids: CASYRDRMATNEKLFF. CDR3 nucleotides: TGTGCCAGCTACCGGGACAGGATGGCAACTAATGAAAAACTGTTTTTT.

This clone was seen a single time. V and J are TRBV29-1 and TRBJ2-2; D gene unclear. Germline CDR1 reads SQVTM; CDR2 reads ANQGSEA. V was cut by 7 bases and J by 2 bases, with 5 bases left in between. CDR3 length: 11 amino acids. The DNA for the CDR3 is TGCAGCGCGATAAACACCGGGGAGCTGTTTTTT. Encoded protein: CSAINTGELFF.

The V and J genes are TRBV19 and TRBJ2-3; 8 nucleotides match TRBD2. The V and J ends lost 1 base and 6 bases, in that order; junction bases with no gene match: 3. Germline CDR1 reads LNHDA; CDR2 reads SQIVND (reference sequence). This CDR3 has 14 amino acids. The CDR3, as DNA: TGTGCCAGTAGTATAGGGACTAGCTTTGATACGCAGTATTTT. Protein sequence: CASSIGTSFDTQYF.

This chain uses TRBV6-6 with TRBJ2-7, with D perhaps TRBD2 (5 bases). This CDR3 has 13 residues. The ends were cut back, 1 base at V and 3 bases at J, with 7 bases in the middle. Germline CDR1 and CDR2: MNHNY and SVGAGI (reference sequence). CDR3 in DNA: TGTGCCAGCAGTTACTTACGGGACTACGAGCAGTACTTC. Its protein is CASSYLRDYEQYF.

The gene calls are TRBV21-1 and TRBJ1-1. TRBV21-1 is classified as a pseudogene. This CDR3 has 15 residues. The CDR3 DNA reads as TGTGCCAGCACCAAAGGCGGCTGCATGAACACTGAAGCTTTCTTT. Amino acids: CASTKGGCMNTEAFF.

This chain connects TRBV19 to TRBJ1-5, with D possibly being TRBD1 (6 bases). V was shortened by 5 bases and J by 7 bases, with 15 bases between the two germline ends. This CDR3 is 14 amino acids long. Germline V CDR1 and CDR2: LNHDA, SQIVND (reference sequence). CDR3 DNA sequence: TGTGCCAGTAGTCCGGGGGGAAGGGGGCAGCCCCAGCATTTT. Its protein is CASSPGGRGQPQHF.

The CDR3: CASSLRTGGITDTQYF. The DNA of the CDR3 is TGTGCCAGCAGCCTTCGGACAGGGGGAATCACAGATACGCAGTATTTT. The chain joins TRBV14 to TRBJ2-3; 10 positions agree with TRBD1. CDR3 length: 16 amino acids. CDR1 is SGHDN and CDR2 is FVKESK in the germline V gene. Trimming cost V 4 bases and J 2 bases; bases outside gene matches: 6.

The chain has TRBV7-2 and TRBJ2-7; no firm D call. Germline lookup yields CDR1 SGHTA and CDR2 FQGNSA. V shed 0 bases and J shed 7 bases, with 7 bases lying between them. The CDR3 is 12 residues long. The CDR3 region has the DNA TGTGCCAGCAGCTTAGCGGCCAATGAGCAGTACTTC. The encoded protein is CASSLAANEQYF.

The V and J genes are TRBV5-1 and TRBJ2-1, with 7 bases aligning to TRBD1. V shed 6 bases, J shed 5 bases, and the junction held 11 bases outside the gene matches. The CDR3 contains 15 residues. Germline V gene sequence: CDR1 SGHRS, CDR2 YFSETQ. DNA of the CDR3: TGCGCCAGCATCGTATTCCCGACAGGGAACAATGAGCAGTTCTTC. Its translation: CASIVFPTGNNEQFF. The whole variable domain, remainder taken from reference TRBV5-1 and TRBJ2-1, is KAGVTQTPRYLIKTRGQQVTLSCSPISGHRSVSWYQQTPGQGLQFLFEYFSETQRNKGNFPGRFSGRQFSNSRSEMNVSTLELGDSALYLCASIVFPTGNNEQFFGPGTRLTVL.

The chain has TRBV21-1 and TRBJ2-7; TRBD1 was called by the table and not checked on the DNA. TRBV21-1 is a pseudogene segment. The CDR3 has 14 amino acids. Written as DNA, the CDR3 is TGTGCCAGCAGAGACCGGGACAGTTCCTACGAGCAGTACTTC. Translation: CASRDRDSSYEQYF.

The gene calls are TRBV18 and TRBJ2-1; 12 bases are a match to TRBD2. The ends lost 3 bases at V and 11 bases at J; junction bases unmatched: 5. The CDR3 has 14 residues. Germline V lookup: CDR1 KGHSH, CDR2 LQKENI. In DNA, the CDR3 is TGTGCCAGCTCACCGAGCACTAGCGGGGGGAAGCAGTTCTTC. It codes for CASSPSTSGGKQFF.

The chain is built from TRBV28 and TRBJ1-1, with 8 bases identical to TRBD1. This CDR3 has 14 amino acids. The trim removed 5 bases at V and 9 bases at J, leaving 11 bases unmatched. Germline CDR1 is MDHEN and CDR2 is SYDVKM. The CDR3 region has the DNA TGTGCCAGCAGTGGCAGGGGGCGGGTACCTCAAGCTTTCTTT. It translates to CASSGRGRVPQAFF.

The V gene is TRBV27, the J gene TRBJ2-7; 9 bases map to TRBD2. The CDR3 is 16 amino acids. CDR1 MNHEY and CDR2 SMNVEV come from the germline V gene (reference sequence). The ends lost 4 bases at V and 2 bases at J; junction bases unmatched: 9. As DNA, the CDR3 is TGTGCCAGCAGTTCCCATCGACTAGCGGAGGCCTACGAGCAGTACTTC. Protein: CASSSHRLAEAYEQYF.

The CDR3 protein is CASSLLGQGQGNQPQHF. DNA of the CDR3: TGTGCCAGCAGCTTGTTGGGCCAGGGCCAAGGCAATCAGCCCCAGCATTTT. This chain links TRBV5-6 with TRBJ1-5, with D possibly TRBD1 on 5 matching bases. Germline lookup yields CDR1 SGHDT and CDR2 YYEEEE. The CDR3 has 17 residues. Trimming stripped 1 base from V and 2 bases from J, with 16 bases between.

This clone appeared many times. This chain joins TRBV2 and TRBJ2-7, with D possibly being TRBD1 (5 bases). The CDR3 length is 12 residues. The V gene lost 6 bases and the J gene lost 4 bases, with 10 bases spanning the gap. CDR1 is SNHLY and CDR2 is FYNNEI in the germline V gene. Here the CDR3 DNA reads TGTGCCAGCAGCCGAGACAGTTACGAGCAGTACTTC. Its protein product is CASSRDSYEQYF.

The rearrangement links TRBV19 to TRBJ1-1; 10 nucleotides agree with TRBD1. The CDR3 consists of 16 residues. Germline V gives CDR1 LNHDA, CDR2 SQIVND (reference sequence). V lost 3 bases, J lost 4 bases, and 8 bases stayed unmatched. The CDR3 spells CASSILLTGGGTEAFF. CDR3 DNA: TGTGCCAGTAGTATCCTTCTGACAGGGGGCGGCACTGAAGCTTTCTTT.

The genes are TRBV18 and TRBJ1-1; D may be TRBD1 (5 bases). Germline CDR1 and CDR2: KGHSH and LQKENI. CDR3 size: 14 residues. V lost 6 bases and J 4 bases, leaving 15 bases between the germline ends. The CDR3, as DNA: TGTGCCAGCTCTAGGACACCTAGTTCCACTGAAGCTTTCTTT. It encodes CASSRTPSSTEAFF.

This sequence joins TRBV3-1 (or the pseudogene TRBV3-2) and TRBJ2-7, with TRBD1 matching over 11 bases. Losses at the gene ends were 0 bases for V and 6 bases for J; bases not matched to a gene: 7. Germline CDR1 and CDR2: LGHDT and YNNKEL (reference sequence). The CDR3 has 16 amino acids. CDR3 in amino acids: CASSQDPGQGVGEQYF. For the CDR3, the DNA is TGTGCCAGCAGCCAAGATCCGGGACAGGGGGTTGGCGAGCAGTACTTC.

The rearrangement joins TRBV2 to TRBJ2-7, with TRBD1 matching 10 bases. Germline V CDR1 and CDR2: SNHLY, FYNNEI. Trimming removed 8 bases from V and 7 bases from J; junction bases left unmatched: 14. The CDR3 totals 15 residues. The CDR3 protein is CASPSTRDRGYEQYF. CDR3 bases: TGTGCCAGCCCTTCTACCCGGGACAGGGGATATGAGCAGTACTTC.

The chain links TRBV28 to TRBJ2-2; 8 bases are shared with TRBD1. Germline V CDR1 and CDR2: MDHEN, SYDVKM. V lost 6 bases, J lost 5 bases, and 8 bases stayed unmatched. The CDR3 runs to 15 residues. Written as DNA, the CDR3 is TGTGCCAGCAGGGGAGACAGGGGCCTAACCGGGGAGCTGTTTTTT. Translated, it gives CASRGDRGLTGELFF.

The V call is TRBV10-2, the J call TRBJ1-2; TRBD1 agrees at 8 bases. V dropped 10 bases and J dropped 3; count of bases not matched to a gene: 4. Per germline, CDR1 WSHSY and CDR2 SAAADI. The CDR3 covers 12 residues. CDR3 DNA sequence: TGCGCCACCGACAGGGGATACTATGGCTACACCTTC. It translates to CATDRGYYGYTF.

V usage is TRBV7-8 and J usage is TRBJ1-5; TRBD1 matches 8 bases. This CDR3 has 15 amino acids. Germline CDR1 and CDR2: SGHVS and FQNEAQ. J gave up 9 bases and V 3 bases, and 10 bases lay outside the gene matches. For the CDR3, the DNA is TGTGCCAGCAGCTTGACGACAGGGGTCCCGCGGCCCCAGCATTTT. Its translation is CASSLTTGVPRPQHF.

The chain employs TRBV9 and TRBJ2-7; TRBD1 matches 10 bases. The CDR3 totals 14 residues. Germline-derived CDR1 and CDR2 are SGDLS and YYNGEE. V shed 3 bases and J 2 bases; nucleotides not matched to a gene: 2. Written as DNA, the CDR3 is TGTGCCAGCAGCGGGGACAGGGGTCCCTACGAGCAGTACTTC. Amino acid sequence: CASSGDRGPYEQYF.

This CDR3 reads CASSIDQGGLQSYNEQFF. CDR3 sequence (DNA): TGTGCCAGTAGTATAGATCAGGGGGGTCTCCAATCCTACAATGAGCAGTTCTTC. The chain has TRBV19 and TRBJ2-1, with D possibly TRBD1 on 7 matching bases. The CDR3 is 18 amino acids. CDR1 and CDR2 from the germline V gene are LNHDA and SQIVND (reference sequence). V was pared by 0 bases and J by 1 base, with 16 bases between.

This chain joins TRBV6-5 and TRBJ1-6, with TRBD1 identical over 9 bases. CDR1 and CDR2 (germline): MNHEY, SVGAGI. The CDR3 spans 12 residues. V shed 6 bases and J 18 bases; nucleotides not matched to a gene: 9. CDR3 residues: CASSLRGTGHHF. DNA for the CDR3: TGTGCCAGCAGCCTTAGGGGGACAGGGCACCACTTT.

CDR3 nucleotides: TGCGCCAGCAGCCAAGAGGACAGAGGTCAGCCCCAGCATTTT. It encodes CASSQEDRGQPQHF. The J gene is TRBJ1-5, the V gene TRBV4-1, with TRBD1 as a possible D gene (6 bases). Germline lookup yields CDR1 MGHRA and CDR2 YSYEKL. The CDR3 consists of 14 residues. V shed 0 bases and J shed 6 bases, with 9 bases lying between them.